The clone carrying this TCR beta chain was detected only once. These data belong to a study of T cell clones after liver transplantation. Overall study: Tolerant meant at least one year fully off immunosuppression without liver enzymes above twice normal. Blood was drawn pre-transplant, before withdrawal, and after full or failed withdrawal.

Sequencing used immunoSEQ multiplex PCR; TCRdb keeps in-frame clones, though not all of them. The sample yields 95,000 to 110,000 clones, under 90% seen once. CDR1 and CDR2 from the germline V gene are SGDLS and YYNGEE. CDR3 length: 16 amino acids. V lost 1 base, J lost 5 bases, and 16 bases lay in between. This sequence originates from a human patient who received a liver transplant. A subset of T cells may come from the graft donor. The rearrangement links TRBV9 to TRBJ2-1; D remains unclear. Here the sequenced sample was CD4+ T cells from blood, taken about 50 months after liver transplant. This chain's CDR3 is CASSVQPGIKNNEQFF. In DNA, the CDR3 is TGTGCCAGCAGCGTACAACCAGGTATAAAAAACAATGAGCAGTTCTTC.